A selection of T cell receptor beta chains follows, all from one sample in a study of cytomegalovirus exposure and HLA in healthy donors. This table comes from immunoSEQ multiplex PCR, and its TCRdb copy is limited to in-frame clones, with some not included. The table records over 150,000 clones, more than 75% of them present only once. The sample taken for sequencing was PBMCs. These receptor sequences come from a woman aged 45-60 years in good health and CMV-seropositive. The conserved cysteine and the conserved F or W are not part of the CDR3 here. Clone size is not always given. Where it is, it says once, few, many or a class for expanded clones.

j_call: TRBJ1-5; clone_size: -; v_call: TRBV6-1; cdr3_length: 12; cdr3_aa: ASSIRTDNQPQH
j_call: TRBJ1-2; clone_size: -; v_call: TRBV18; cdr3_length: 13; cdr3_aa: VSSDPGQGARGYT
j_call: TRBJ1-2; clone_size: -; v_call: TRBV5-4; cdr3_length: 14; cdr3_aa: ASSHHLGQGMYGYT
j_call: TRBJ2-3; clone_size: -; v_call: TRBV19; cdr3_length: 12; cdr3_aa: ASSGLASTDTQY
j_call: TRBJ1-1; clone_size: -; v_call: TRBV27; cdr3_length: 13; cdr3_aa: ASSLGPGGKTEAF
j_call: TRBJ2-5; clone_size: -; v_call: TRBV2; cdr3_length: 14; cdr3_aa: ASSRAGLGSQETQY
j_call: TRBJ1-1; clone_size: few; v_call: TRBV10-1; cdr3_length: 12; cdr3_aa: ASSESRGNTEAF
j_call: TRBJ2-1; clone_size: -; v_call: TRBV7-9; cdr3_length: 14; cdr3_aa: ASSLGLAEEIDEQF
j_call: TRBJ1-5; clone_size: -; v_call: TRBV19; cdr3_length: 13; cdr3_aa: ASTSLQGFLQPQH
j_call: TRBJ2-6; clone_size: -; v_call: TRBV9; cdr3_length: 13; cdr3_aa: ASSPSGAGANVLT
j_call: TRBJ1-1; clone_size: once; v_call: TRBV6-5; cdr3_length: 13; cdr3_aa: ASSPPGGRNTEAF
j_call: TRBJ1-4; clone_size: -; v_call: TRBV7-9; cdr3_length: 12; cdr3_aa: ASSRRTENEKLF
j_call: TRBJ2-6; clone_size: -; v_call: TRBV11-3; cdr3_length: 14; cdr3_aa: ASSSRTGSGANVLT
j_call: TRBJ2-1; clone_size: -; v_call: TRBV2; cdr3_length: 13; cdr3_aa: ASRIGQGSDNEQF
j_call: TRBJ1-1; clone_size: -; v_call: TRBV5-6; cdr3_length: 12; cdr3_aa: ASSLVPLNTEAF
j_call: TRBJ2-1; clone_size: -; v_call: TRBV28; cdr3_length: 13; cdr3_aa: ASSLTSGDNNEQF
j_call: TRBJ1-4; clone_size: -; v_call: TRBV28; cdr3_length: 10; cdr3_aa: ASTPAEGKLF
j_call: TRBJ1-1; clone_size: -; v_call: TRBV18; cdr3_length: 14; cdr3_aa: ASSPVRSLGDTEAF
j_call: TRBJ2-1; clone_size: -; v_call: TRBV5-3; cdr3_length: 15; cdr3_aa: ARIDGAGDTSYNEQF
j_call: TRBJ1-2; clone_size: -; v_call: TRBV28; cdr3_length: 13; cdr3_aa: ASSLWRREEYGYT
j_call: TRBJ2-6; clone_size: once; v_call: TRBV4-3; cdr3_length: 16; cdr3_aa: ASSPHGTDVSGANVLT
j_call: TRBJ1-2; clone_size: -; v_call: TRBV21-1; cdr3_length: 13; cdr3_aa: ASSKGQASPIGYT
j_call: TRBJ1-4; clone_size: once; v_call: TRBV7-9; cdr3_length: 12; cdr3_aa: ASSLNRGDEKLF
j_call: TRBJ2-1; clone_size: once; v_call: TRBV7-2; cdr3_length: 12; cdr3_aa: ASSLGSLHNEQF
j_call: TRBJ2-7; clone_size: -; v_call: TRBV9; cdr3_length: 15; cdr3_aa: ASSVGALAGQGTEQY
j_call: TRBJ2-3; clone_size: -; v_call: TRBV2; cdr3_length: 12; cdr3_aa: ASRTGHSTDTQY
j_call: TRBJ2-1; clone_size: -; v_call: TRBV4-1; cdr3_length: 15; cdr3_aa: ASSSSTSGNRVNEQF
j_call: TRBJ2-3; clone_size: -; v_call: TRBV5-1; cdr3_length: 13; cdr3_aa: ASSTTGTGADTQY
j_call: TRBJ2-7; clone_size: -; v_call: TRBV28; cdr3_length: 13; cdr3_aa: ASRVGQGASYEQY
j_call: TRBJ2-7; clone_size: -; v_call: TRBV7-6; cdr3_length: 11; cdr3_aa: ASSLSAEAEQY
j_call: TRBJ2-3; clone_size: -; v_call: TRBV19; cdr3_length: 14; cdr3_aa: ASSTGTSRRTDTQY
j_call: TRBJ1-1; clone_size: -; v_call: TRBV6-5; cdr3_length: 12; cdr3_aa: ASSSQTANTEAF
j_call: TRBJ2-5; clone_size: -; v_call: TRBV25-1; cdr3_length: 11; cdr3_aa: ASSEYKEETQY
j_call: TRBJ1-2; clone_size: -; v_call: TRBV19; cdr3_length: 11; cdr3_aa: ASSRTVNYGYT
j_call: TRBJ1-1; clone_size: few; v_call: TRBV29-1; cdr3_length: 13; cdr3_aa: SVNRQGALGTEAF
j_call: TRBJ2-5; clone_size: -; v_call: TRBV29-1; cdr3_length: 10; cdr3_aa: SAGGNLETQY
j_call: TRBJ1-1; clone_size: -; v_call: TRBV21-1; cdr3_length: 13; cdr3_aa: ASSSADEQNTEAF
j_call: TRBJ2-1; clone_size: few; v_call: TRBV28; cdr3_length: 13; cdr3_aa: ASTPGGPEYNEQF
j_call: TRBJ2-6; clone_size: -; v_call: TRBV4-3; cdr3_length: 16; cdr3_aa: ASSQGPPPAGGANVLT
j_call: TRBJ2-7; clone_size: -; v_call: TRBV7-9; cdr3_length: 15; cdr3_aa: ASSLDSGRAFWYEQY
j_call: TRBJ1-4; clone_size: -; v_call: TRBV2; cdr3_length: 17; cdr3_aa: ASSAFRTGGTYLGEKLF
j_call: TRBJ2-1; clone_size: few; v_call: TRBV21-1; cdr3_length: 16; cdr3_aa: ASSKSTSGGRTYNEQF
j_call: TRBJ1-5; clone_size: -; v_call: TRBV7-8; cdr3_length: 14; cdr3_aa: ASSSTGGQSNQPQH
j_call: TRBJ2-1; clone_size: -; v_call: TRBV7-2; cdr3_length: 13; cdr3_aa: ASSLTGDSYNEQF
j_call: TRBJ2-1; clone_size: -; v_call: TRBV12-5; cdr3_length: 12; cdr3_aa: ASGYSGSYNEQF